This T cell receptor (beta chain) was identified during a study of T cell changes during pregnancy in multiple sclerosis (dated by TCRdb to between 2018 and 2021). The study in broad terms: The study examined how the T cell repertoire changed over the course of pregnancy in women with multiple sclerosis.

This clone was recorded once. Its recognized antigen is unknown. It has no much larger one-base neighbor in the sample; base qualities were not kept. Library preparation was by the immunoSEQ multiplex PCR assay. TCRdb mirrors the immuneACCESS table, restricted to in-frame sequences. Some clones are absent from its copies; in checked studies, under half trace to an unresolved V gene, and the reason for the others is unknown. The sample has approximately 130,000 clones on record, about 95% of them singletons. The top ten constitute 0.44% of the sample. The junction carries 8 bases between V and J, which are trimmed by 2 bases and 0 bases respectively. Via the germline V gene, CDR1 is KGHSH and CDR2 LQKENI. The CDR3 has 15 amino acids, counting the end cysteine and phenylalanine. This entry keeps only the CDR3 DNA: 45 bases, framed from base 1.

This clonotype originated in a female donor with multiple sclerosis, enrolled in a pregnancy study. The rearranged segments are TRBV18 and TRBJ1-3; the D gene lacks a confident call. The sample consisted of peripheral blood, taken after pregnancy. This receptor has the CDR3 CASSPSEGSGNTIYF. The DNA sequence reads TGTGCCAGCTCACCATCGGAGGGCTCTGGAAACACCATATATTTT.